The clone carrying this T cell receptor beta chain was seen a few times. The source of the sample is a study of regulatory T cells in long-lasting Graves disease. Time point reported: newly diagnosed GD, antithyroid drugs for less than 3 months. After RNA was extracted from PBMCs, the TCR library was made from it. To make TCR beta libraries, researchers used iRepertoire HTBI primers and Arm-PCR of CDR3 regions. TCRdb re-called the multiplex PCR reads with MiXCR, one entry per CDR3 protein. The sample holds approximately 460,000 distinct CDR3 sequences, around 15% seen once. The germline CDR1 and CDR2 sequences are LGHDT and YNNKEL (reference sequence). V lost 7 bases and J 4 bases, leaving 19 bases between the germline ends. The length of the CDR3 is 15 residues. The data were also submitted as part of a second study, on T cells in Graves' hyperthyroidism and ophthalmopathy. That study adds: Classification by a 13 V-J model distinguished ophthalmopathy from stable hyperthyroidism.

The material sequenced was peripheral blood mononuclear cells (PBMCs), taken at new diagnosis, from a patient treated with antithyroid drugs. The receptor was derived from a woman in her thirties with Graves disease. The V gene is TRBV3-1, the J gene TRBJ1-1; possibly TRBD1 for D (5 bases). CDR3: CASIPGEGVVTEAFF. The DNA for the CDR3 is TGTGCCAGCATCCCGGGGGAGGGAGTAGTCACTGAAGCTTTCTTT.